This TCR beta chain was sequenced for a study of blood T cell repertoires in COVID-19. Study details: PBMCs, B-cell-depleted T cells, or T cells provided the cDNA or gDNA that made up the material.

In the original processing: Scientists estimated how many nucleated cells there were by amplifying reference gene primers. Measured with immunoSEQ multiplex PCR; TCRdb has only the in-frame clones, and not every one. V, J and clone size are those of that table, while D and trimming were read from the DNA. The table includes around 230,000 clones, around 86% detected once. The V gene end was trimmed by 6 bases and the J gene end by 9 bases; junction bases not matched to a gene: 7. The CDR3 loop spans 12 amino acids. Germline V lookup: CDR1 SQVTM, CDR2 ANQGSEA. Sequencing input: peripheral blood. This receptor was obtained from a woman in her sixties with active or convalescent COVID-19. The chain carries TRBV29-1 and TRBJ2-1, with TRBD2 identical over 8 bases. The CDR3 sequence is CSVGAGAREQFF. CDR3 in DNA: TGCAGCGTGGGAGCGGGGGCGCGTGAGCAGTTCTTC.